The 15 T cell receptor beta chains reported below all come from one sample, sequenced in a study of OX40 agonist ivuxolimab in advanced cancers. Here immunoSEQ multiplex PCR was the method, and the copy in TCRdb shows in-frame clones only, minus some. The sample lists some 81,000 clones; around 83% were seen once. The sample was CD4+ or CD8+ T cells sorted from blood, taken in a trial of the OX40 agonist ivuxolimab. The receptors here all came from an adult with an advanced solid tumor such as melanoma, head and neck, liver or kidney cancer.

The rearrangement links TRBV5-1 to TRBJ1-4, with a weak D call TRBD1 (6 bases). The CDR3 spans 15 residues. Trimming cost V 4 bases and J 4 bases, with 14 bases left between them. In germline, CDR1 is SGHRS, CDR2 YFSETQ. The CDR3 loop reads CASSQDTGNNEKLFF. CDR3 sequence (DNA): TGCGCCAGCAGCCAGGATACAGGGAATAATGAAAAACTGTTTTTT.

The rearrangement uses TRBV19 and TRBJ1-4, with a tentative D call TRBD1 (6 bases). CDR1 is LNHDA and CDR2 is SQIVND in the germline V gene (reference sequence). This CDR3 comprises 17 residues. With 1 base removed from V and 1 base from J, the gap between germline ends came to 13 bases. The DNA for the CDR3 is TGTGCCAGTAGTATAGTCCTGAACAGGGTAACTAATGAAAAACTGTTTTTT. This gives the protein CASSIVLNRVTNEKLFF.

This CDR3 reads CASSPTQGSRQYNEQFF. The CDR3 region has the DNA TGTGCCAGCAGCCCCACCCAGGGGAGCCGACAATACAATGAGCAGTTCTTC. The rearrangement joins TRBV5-4 to TRBJ2-1, with a possible D match to TRBD1 (6 bases). With 4 bases removed from V and 4 bases from J, the gap between germline ends came to 21 bases. CDR1 SGHNT and CDR2 YYREEE come from the germline V gene (reference sequence). CDR3 length: 17 residues.

The chain has TRBV9 and TRBJ2-5; tentative D call: TRBD1 (6 bases). CDR3 size: 15 residues. Germline V gives CDR1 SGDLS, CDR2 YYNGEE. V was trimmed by 3 bases and J by 5 bases, leaving 17 bases between them. The CDR3 region is CASSETGRGGETQYF. Written as DNA, the CDR3 is TGTGCCAGCAGCGAGACAGGCAGGGGTGGTGAGACCCAGTACTTC.

This clone has more than one count but fewer than ten. The chain recombines TRBV19 with TRBJ2-7; perhaps TRBD2 as D (6 bases). The germline V and J ends were trimmed by 5 bases and 7 bases, with 18 bases remaining between them. In germline, CDR1 is LNHDA, CDR2 SQIVND (reference sequence). There are 14 residues in the CDR3. Here the CDR3 reads CASSGGAPMGEQYF. Here the CDR3 DNA reads TGTGCCAGTAGTGGCGGGGCCCCCATGGGGGAGCAGTACTTC.

The chain employs TRBV6-5 and TRBJ2-7; TRBD2 matches 9 bases. CDR1 MNHEY and CDR2 SVGAGI come from the germline V gene. The trim removed 6 bases at V and 0 bases at J, leaving 3 bases unmatched. There are 14 residues in the CDR3. The CDR3 loop is CASRKAGGSYEQYF. The CDR3 nucleotides read TGTGCCAGCAGAAAAGCGGGGGGCTCCTACGAGCAGTACTTC.

The chain joins TRBV5-1 to TRBJ2-7; D gene unclear. The CDR3 spans 14 residues. Trimming removed 0 bases from V and 5 bases from J, with 12 bases in between. Germline-derived CDR1 and CDR2 are SGHRS and YFSETQ. The CDR3 DNA reads TGCGCCAGCAGCTTGGGTCAGGTAATGAACGAGCAGTACTTC. Translated: CASSLGQVMNEQYF.

This clone was counted only a few times. The chain links TRBV12-5 to TRBJ2-1, with D possibly matching TRBD2 (6 bases). CDR3 length equals 16 residues. Trimming stripped 1 base from V and 5 bases from J, with 15 bases between. Per the germline V gene, CDR1 is LGHNT and CDR2 is FRNRAP. The CDR3 spells CASGLGTGTGDNEQFF. The CDR3, as DNA: TGTGCTAGTGGTTTGGGAACCGGGACGGGGGACAATGAGCAGTTCTTC.

The V call is TRBV7-9, the J call TRBJ2-5, with D perhaps matching TRBD1 (5 bases). Germline values: CDR1 SEHNR, CDR2 FQNEAQ (reference sequence). The V gene lost 5 bases and the J gene lost 2 bases, with 15 bases spanning the gap. The CDR3 has 15 amino acids. In DNA, the CDR3 is TGTGCCAGCAGCGGGCTTACAGGTCTACAAGAGACCCAGTACTTC. Encoded protein: CASSGLTGLQETQYF.

The J gene is TRBJ2-7, the V gene TRBV7-8; the match to TRBD2 covers 9 bases. Looked up from germline, CDR1 is SGHVS and CDR2 is FQNEAQ. The V gene end was trimmed by 1 base and the J gene end by 3 bases; junction bases not matched to a gene: 16. The CDR3 is 19 amino acids. DNA of the CDR3: TGTGCCAGCAGCTTAGGGATTTTGAGAACTAGCGGGTTACTCTACGAGCAGTACTTC. Protein product: CASSLGILRTSGLLYEQYF.

This sequence joins TRBV5-6 and TRBJ2-5, with TRBD2 matching 8 bases. This CDR3 is 15 amino acids long. The germline V gene has CDR1 SGHDT and CDR2 YYEEEE. The V segment lost 0 bases and the J segment 4 bases; nucleotides outside the gene matches: 5. CDR3 residues: CASSLVIAGGETQYF. The CDR3 coding sequence is TGTGCCAGCAGCTTGGTCATCGCGGGAGGAGAGACCCAGTACTTC.

The chain is built from TRBV28 and TRBJ2-7; 7 nucleotides line up with TRBD2. V was clipped by 4 bases and J by 4 bases; unmatched bases: 22. The CDR3 has 19 residues. Germline CDR1 MDHEN, CDR2 SYDVKM. CDR3 nucleotide sequence: TGTGCCAGCAGTTCTGCCCGGTCCTCTGGGAGGGTCGTTCTGTACGAGCAGTACTTC. Protein sequence: CASSSARSSGRVVLYEQYF.

This chain connects TRBV7-2 to TRBJ1-2, with 7 bases lining up with TRBD1. CDR3 size: 16 residues. J was trimmed by 0 bases and V by 2 bases; bases with no gene match: 6. Germline assignment: CDR1 SGHTA and CDR2 FQGNSA. The CDR3 bases are TGTGCCAGCAGCTTACGGACAGGAGCCTCTAACTATGGCTACACCTTC. This gives the protein CASSLRTGASNYGYTF.

The rearrangement uses TRBV7-3 and TRBJ2-5, with a weak D call TRBD1 (6 bases). The germline CDR1 and CDR2 sequences are SGHTA and FQGTGA. The CDR3 loop spans 13 amino acids. With 5 bases removed from V and 2 bases from J, the gap between germline ends came to 9 bases. The CDR3 bases are TGTGCCAGCAGCCGGACAGTACAAGAGACCCAGTACTTC. Residues: CASSRTVQETQYF. The whole variable domain, remainder taken from reference TRBV7-3 and TRBJ2-5, is GAGVSQTPSNKVTEKGKYVELRCDPISGHTALYWYRQSLGQGPEFLIYFQGTGAADDSGLPNDRFFAVRPEGSVSTLKIQRTERGDSAVYLCASSRTVQETQYFGPGTRLLVL.

The chain combines TRBV30 with TRBJ1-1, with D uncertain. The CDR3 has 14 amino acids. The ends were cut back, 2 bases at V and 0 bases at J, with 10 bases in the middle. Germline V lookup: CDR1 GTSNPN, CDR2 SVGIG (reference sequence). CDR3 sequence reads: CAWSKQDMNTEAFF. In DNA form, the CDR3 reads TGTGCCTGGAGTAAACAAGACATGAACACTGAAGCTTTCTTT.